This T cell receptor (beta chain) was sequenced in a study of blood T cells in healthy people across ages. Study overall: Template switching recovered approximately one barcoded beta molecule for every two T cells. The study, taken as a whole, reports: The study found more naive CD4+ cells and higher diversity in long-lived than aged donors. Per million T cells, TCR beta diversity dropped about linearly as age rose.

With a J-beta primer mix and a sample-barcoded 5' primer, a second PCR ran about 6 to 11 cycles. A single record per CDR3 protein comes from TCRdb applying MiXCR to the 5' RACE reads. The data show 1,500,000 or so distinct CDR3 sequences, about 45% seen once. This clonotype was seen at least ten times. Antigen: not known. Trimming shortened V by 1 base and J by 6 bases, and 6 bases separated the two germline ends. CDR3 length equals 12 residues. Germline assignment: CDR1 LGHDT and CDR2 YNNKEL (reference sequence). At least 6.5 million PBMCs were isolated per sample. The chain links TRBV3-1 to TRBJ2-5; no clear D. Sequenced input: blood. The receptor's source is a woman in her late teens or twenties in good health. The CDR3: CASSQVEKTQYF. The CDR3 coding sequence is TGTGCCAGCAGCCAAGTTGAGAAGACCCAGTACTTC.